Listed below are T cell receptor beta chains from one sample, sequenced in a study of regulatory T cells in long-lasting Graves disease. TCRdb re-analysed the multiplex PCR reads in MiXCR, keeping a single row per CDR3 protein. This table holds about 530,000 distinct CDR3 sequences, about 15% found once. These same data were also listed under a study on T cells in Graves' hyperthyroidism and ophthalmopathy.

The specimen was peripheral blood mononuclear cells (PBMCs), collected at new diagnosis, from a patient treated with antithyroid drugs. The receptors were sampled from a woman aged 35-65 years with Graves disease. Both conserved end residues are part of each CDR3. The order of the fields is J gene, D gene, clone size, V gene, CDR3 protein, CDR3 DNA. D genes are given only for firm matches. The size field is filled for only some rows; it gives once, few, many or a size class.

j_call: TRBJ1-2
d_call: NA
clone_size: many
v_call: TRBV11-2
cdr3_aa: CASSALLTAGGYTF
cdr3_nt: TGTGCCAGCAGCGCCCTCCTCACCGCCGGTGGCTACACCTTC

j_call: TRBJ2-5
d_call: TRBD2
clone_size: many
v_call: TRBV6-2/TRBV6-3
cdr3_aa: CASSEVWTSGGRRETQYF
cdr3_nt: TGTGCCAGCAGTGAAGTCTGGACTAGCGGGGGAAGGCGAGAGACCCAGTACTTC

j_call: TRBJ1-1
d_call: NA
clone_size: NA
v_call: TRBV2
cdr3_aa: CASSSFGRAFF
cdr3_nt: TGTGCCAGCAGTAGTTTTGGGAGGGCTTTCTTT

j_call: TRBJ2-4
d_call: NA
clone_size: few
v_call: TRBV7-2
cdr3_aa: CASSPQSLAKNIQYF
cdr3_nt: TGTGCCAGCAGCCCCCAGTCCCTAGCCAAAAACATTCAGTACTTC

j_call: TRBJ1-1
d_call: NA
clone_size: many
v_call: TRBV15
cdr3_aa: CATSNRANTEAFF
cdr3_nt: TGTGCCACCAGCAACAGGGCCAACACTGAAGCTTTCTTT

j_call: TRBJ1-1
d_call: NA
clone_size: many
v_call: TRBV19
cdr3_aa: CASKQTLNTEAFF
cdr3_nt: TGTGCCAGTAAACAGACCCTGAACACTGAAGCTTTCTTT

j_call: TRBJ1-3
d_call: NA
clone_size: NA
v_call: TRBV10-3
cdr3_aa: CASGMSSGNTIYF
cdr3_nt: TGTGCCAGCGGGATGAGCTCTGGAAACACCATATATTTT

j_call: TRBJ2-7
d_call: NA
clone_size: NA
v_call: TRBV2
cdr3_aa: CASSPGHRIYEQYF
cdr3_nt: TGTGCCAGCAGCCCGGGACATCGGATCTACGAGCAGTACTTC

j_call: TRBJ2-3
d_call: NA
clone_size: NA
v_call: TRBV7-2
cdr3_aa: CASIPGLNTDTQYF
cdr3_nt: TGTGCCAGCATCCCCGGACTAAACACAGATACGCAGTATTTT

j_call: TRBJ2-5
d_call: TRBD2
clone_size: few
v_call: TRBV6-1
cdr3_aa: CASSRSGGYQETQYF
cdr3_nt: TGTGCCAGCAGTCGTAGCGGGGGGTACCAAGAGACCCAGTACTTC

j_call: TRBJ2-7
d_call: NA
clone_size: NA
v_call: TRBV7-3
cdr3_aa: CASSQDRVTYF
cdr3_nt: TGCGCCAGCAGCCAAGACCGCGTTACGTACTTC

j_call: TRBJ2-1
d_call: NA
clone_size: few
v_call: TRBV25-1
cdr3_aa: CASSPGKGTYNEQFF
cdr3_nt: TGTGCCAGCAGCCCAGGGAAGGGGACCTACAATGAGCAGTTCTTC

j_call: TRBJ2-7
d_call: TRBD1
clone_size: NA
v_call: TRBV3-1
cdr3_aa: CASSGTGLREQYF
cdr3_nt: TGTGCCAGCAGCGGGACAGGGCTTCGCGAGCAGTACTTC

j_call: TRBJ1-5
d_call: TRBD1
clone_size: many
v_call: TRBV6-1
cdr3_aa: CASSGTATYSNQPQHF
cdr3_nt: TGTGCCAGCAGCGGGACAGCTACTTATAGCAATCAGCCCCAGCATTTT

j_call: TRBJ1-2
d_call: NA
clone_size: many
v_call: TRBV12-3/TRBV12-4
cdr3_aa: CASSLSPVYGYTF
cdr3_nt: TGTGCCAGCAGTTTAAGTCCAGTCTATGGCTACACCTTC

j_call: TRBJ1-1
d_call: NA
clone_size: many
v_call: TRBV7-2
cdr3_aa: CASSFREVNTEAFF
cdr3_nt: TGTGCCAGCAGCTTCCGAGAAGTAAACACTGAAGCTTTCTTT

j_call: TRBJ2-5
d_call: TRBD1
clone_size: NA
v_call: TRBV12-3/TRBV12-4
cdr3_aa: CASSYPGQLYF
cdr3_nt: TGTGCCAGCAGTTACCCGGGACAGCTGTACTTC

j_call: TRBJ2-5
d_call: NA
clone_size: many
v_call: TRBV5-6
cdr3_aa: CASSLVTGRPETQYF
cdr3_nt: TGTGCCAGCAGCTTGGTGACAGGGAGGCCAGAGACCCAGTACTTC

j_call: TRBJ1-4
d_call: NA
clone_size: NA
v_call: TRBV7-6
cdr3_aa: CASSISGRVSEKLFF
cdr3_nt: TGTGCCAGCAGCATTAGTGGCAGGGTCTCTGAAAAACTGTTTTTT

j_call: TRBJ1-5
d_call: TRBD1
clone_size: many
v_call: TRBV28
cdr3_aa: CASTPATGGGNQPQHF
cdr3_nt: TGTGCCAGCACCCCGGCGACAGGGGGAGGCAACCAGCCCCAGCATTTT

j_call: TRBJ2-1
d_call: TRBD2
clone_size: many
v_call: TRBV7-3
cdr3_aa: CASSLTINPLAGDRFF
cdr3_nt: TGTGCCAGCAGCTTAACGATTAATCCCCTAGCGGGGGATCGGTTCTTC

j_call: TRBJ1-6
d_call: NA
clone_size: NA
v_call: TRBV3-1
cdr3_aa: CASSKGRSYNSPLHF
cdr3_nt: TGTGCCAGCAGCAAGGGCCGGAGCTATAATTCACCCCTCCACTTT

j_call: TRBJ2-7
d_call: TRBD1
clone_size: once
v_call: TRBV5-1
cdr3_aa: CASSRTGEEQYF
cdr3_nt: TGCGCCAGCAGCAGGACAGGGGAAGAGCAGTACTTC

j_call: TRBJ1-2
d_call: TRBD1
clone_size: NA
v_call: TRBV10-3
cdr3_aa: CAISEDRAGGYTF
cdr3_nt: TGTGCCATCAGTGAGGACAGGGCAGGCGGCTACACCTTC

j_call: TRBJ1-1
d_call: NA
clone_size: NA
v_call: TRBV27
cdr3_aa: CASSSARGMGTEAFF
cdr3_nt: TGTGCCAGCAGTTCCGCCCGGGGTATGGGGACTGAAGCTTTCTTT

j_call: TRBJ1-4
d_call: NA
clone_size: NA
v_call: TRBV6-2/TRBV6-3
cdr3_aa: CASSHGQFNEKLFF
cdr3_nt: TGTGCCAGCAGCCACGGGCAGTTTAATGAAAAACTGTTTTTT

j_call: TRBJ2-5
d_call: NA
clone_size: few
v_call: TRBV12-3/TRBV12-4
cdr3_aa: CASRLGSGLGETQYF
cdr3_nt: TGTGCCAGCAGATTAGGGTCCGGTTTGGGAGAGACCCAGTACTTC

j_call: TRBJ2-1
d_call: TRBD1
clone_size: many
v_call: TRBV5-1
cdr3_aa: CASSTPDRGGDNEQFF
cdr3_nt: TGCGCCAGCAGCACGCCAGACAGGGGAGGTGACAATGAGCAGTTCTTC

j_call: TRBJ2-1
d_call: NA
clone_size: many
v_call: TRBV5-1
cdr3_aa: CASSIGRADNEQLF
cdr3_nt: TGCGCCAGCAGCATAGGTAGAGCAGACAATGAGCAGCTCTTC

j_call: TRBJ2-5
d_call: TRBD1
clone_size: few
v_call: TRBV30
cdr3_aa: CAWSVPRTGGEETQYF
cdr3_nt: TGTGCCTGGAGTGTACCCCGGACAGGGGGGGAAGAGACCCAGTACTTC

j_call: TRBJ1-4
d_call: TRBD1
clone_size: NA
v_call: TRBV2
cdr3_aa: CATSGQGNEKLFF
cdr3_nt: TGTGCCACCTCGGGACAGGGAAATGAAAAACTGTTTTTT

j_call: TRBJ2-1
d_call: TRBD2
clone_size: NA
v_call: TRBV14
cdr3_aa: CASSQLAGGGSEQFF
cdr3_nt: TGTGCCAGCAGCCAACTAGCGGGGGGGGGTTCGGAGCAGTTCTTC

j_call: TRBJ2-2
d_call: NA
clone_size: NA
v_call: TRBV28
cdr3_aa: CASRLGHGGELFF
cdr3_nt: TGTGCCAGCAGGCTCGGGCATGGCGGGGAGCTGTTTTTT

j_call: TRBJ1-6
d_call: TRBD1
clone_size: NA
v_call: TRBV6-1
cdr3_aa: CASSRDRELSPLHF
cdr3_nt: TGTGCCAGCAGCCGAGACAGGGAATTATCACCCCTCCACTTT

j_call: TRBJ2-4
d_call: TRBD1
clone_size: NA
v_call: TRBV20-1
cdr3_aa: CSASRGFLAKNIQYF
cdr3_nt: TGCAGTGCTAGCAGGGGGTTTTTAGCCAAAAACATTCAGTACTTC

j_call: TRBJ2-5
d_call: TRBD2
clone_size: NA
v_call: TRBV14
cdr3_aa: CASSLPGREQETQYF
cdr3_nt: TGTGCCAGCAGCCTCCCTGGGAGGGAACAAGAGACCCAGTACTTC

j_call: TRBJ2-7
d_call: TRBD2
clone_size: many
v_call: TRBV30
cdr3_aa: CAWPLSAGVYEQYF
cdr3_nt: TGTGCCTGGCCCCTCTCCGCGGGGGTCTACGAGCAGTACTTC

j_call: TRBJ2-3
d_call: TRBD2
clone_size: many
v_call: TRBV7-6
cdr3_aa: CASSLELAGAATDTQYF
cdr3_nt: TGTGCCAGCAGCTTAGAACTAGCGGGGGCCGCCACAGATACGCAGTATTTT

j_call: TRBJ1-1
d_call: TRBD1
clone_size: NA
v_call: TRBV19
cdr3_aa: CASSIAGGTEAFF
cdr3_nt: TGTGCCAGTAGTATTGCAGGGGGCACTGAAGCTTTCTTT

j_call: TRBJ2-7
d_call: NA
clone_size: NA
v_call: TRBV12-5
cdr3_aa: CASGPGTSGEQYF
cdr3_nt: TGTGCTAGTGGCCCCGGGACGTCGGGAGAGCAGTACTTC

j_call: TRBJ1-1
d_call: NA
clone_size: NA
v_call: TRBV25-1
cdr3_aa: CASRSTNTEAFF
cdr3_nt: TGTGCCAGCAGGTCGACGAACACTGAAGCTTTCTTT

j_call: TRBJ1-4
d_call: TRBD1
clone_size: NA
v_call: TRBV5-1
cdr3_aa: CASSWGQGATNEKLFF
cdr3_nt: TGCGCCAGCAGCTGGGGACAGGGAGCCACTAATGAAAAACTGTTTTTT

j_call: TRBJ2-1
d_call: NA
clone_size: many
v_call: TRBV12-3/TRBV12-4
cdr3_aa: CASSLADGESSYNEQFF
cdr3_nt: TGTGCCAGCAGTTTAGCGGACGGGGAAAGCTCCTACAATGAGCAGTTCTTC

j_call: TRBJ2-1
d_call: NA
clone_size: many
v_call: TRBV10-1
cdr3_aa: CASSGSGEQFF
cdr3_nt: TGCGCCAGCAGTGGGTCGGGTGAGCAGTTCTTC

j_call: TRBJ2-7
d_call: NA
clone_size: few
v_call: TRBV19
cdr3_aa: CASSILPSYEQYF
cdr3_nt: TGTGCCAGTAGTATACTCCCTTCCTACGAGCAGTACTTC

j_call: TRBJ2-2
d_call: NA
clone_size: many
v_call: TRBV20-1
cdr3_aa: CSASWGAVGTGELFF
cdr3_nt: TGCAGTGCTAGCTGGGGGGCTGTAGGCACCGGGGAGCTGTTTTTT

j_call: TRBJ2-7
d_call: NA
clone_size: NA
v_call: TRBV7-9
cdr3_aa: CASSLRESTPEEF
cdr3_nt: TGTGCCAGCAGCTTAAGAGAATCGACCCCCGAGGAATTC

j_call: TRBJ2-7
d_call: NA
clone_size: NA
v_call: TRBV15
cdr3_aa: CATSREWHSSYEQYF
cdr3_nt: TGTGCCACCAGCAGAGAATGGCACAGTTCCTACGAGCAGTACTTC

j_call: TRBJ2-7
d_call: NA
clone_size: NA
v_call: TRBV10-3
cdr3_aa: CAISESVTRRYEQYF
cdr3_nt: TGTGCCATCAGTGAGTCGGTCACCCGGAGGTACGAGCAGTACTTC

j_call: TRBJ1-5
d_call: TRBD1
clone_size: NA
v_call: TRBV10-3
cdr3_aa: CAISESTGESNQPQHF
cdr3_nt: TGTGCCATCAGTGAGTCTACAGGGGAGAGCAATCAGCCCCAGCATTTT

j_call: TRBJ2-3
d_call: NA
clone_size: many
v_call: TRBV12-3/TRBV12-4
cdr3_aa: CASSPHTSTDTQYF
cdr3_nt: TGTGCCAGCAGCCCCCATACCAGCACAGATACGCAGTATTTT

j_call: TRBJ2-7
d_call: NA
clone_size: NA
v_call: TRBV19
cdr3_aa: CASSIGTGTYEQYF
cdr3_nt: TGTGCCAGTAGTATTGGGACTGGCACCTACGAGCAGTACTTC

j_call: TRBJ2-1
d_call: NA
clone_size: many
v_call: TRBV30
cdr3_aa: CAWTPGWPSSYNEQFF
cdr3_nt: TGTGCCTGGACACCCGGATGGCCCTCCTCCTACAATGAGCAGTTCTTC

j_call: TRBJ1-1
d_call: TRBD1
clone_size: many
v_call: TRBV30
cdr3_aa: CAWSATGTGLAFF
cdr3_nt: TGTGCCTGGAGTGCGACAGGGACCGGTCTTGCTTTCTTT

j_call: TRBJ1-1
d_call: TRBD1
clone_size: few
v_call: TRBV5-1
cdr3_aa: CASSFSGTGVRRGAFF
cdr3_nt: TGCGCCAGCAGCTTTTCCGGGACAGGGGTCCGAAGGGGGGCTTTCTTT

j_call: TRBJ2-3
d_call: NA
clone_size: many
v_call: TRBV6-1
cdr3_aa: CASSPPALIGHTQYF
cdr3_nt: TGTGCCAGCAGTCCCCCGGCCCTCATAGGACATACGCAGTATTTT

j_call: TRBJ1-1
d_call: NA
clone_size: few
v_call: TRBV5-6
cdr3_aa: CASSSAGEMNTEAFF
cdr3_nt: TGTGCCAGCAGCTCGGCAGGGGAGATGAACACTGAAGCTTTCTTT